This TCR beta chain was recovered during a study of blood T cells in healthy people across ages. Study-level background: The template switching approach captured approximately one barcoded beta molecule for every two T cells.

The V and J ends lost 6 bases and 4 bases respectively, with 12 bases between them. CDR1 and CDR2 (germline): SGHTA, FQGNSA. The CDR3 is 13 residues long. In its sample, this clonotype was seen many times. The second PCR ran 7 to 11 cycles with a sample-barcoded 5' primer and J-beta primers. Carrying 12 random nucleotides, a template-switch adaptor labeled each individual cDNA molecule. A single record per CDR3 protein comes from TCRdb applying MiXCR to the 5' RACE reads. The data hold hundreds of thousands of distinct CDR3 sequences, with 29% observed a single time. The clonotype was recovered from a woman at least 80 years old in good health. The chain has TRBV7-2 and TRBJ1-2, with D hard to call. The specimen sequenced was blood. The CDR3 coding sequence is TGTGCCAGCAGTATACAGAGTCTCTATGGCTACACCTTC. Translated, it gives CASSIQSLYGYTF.